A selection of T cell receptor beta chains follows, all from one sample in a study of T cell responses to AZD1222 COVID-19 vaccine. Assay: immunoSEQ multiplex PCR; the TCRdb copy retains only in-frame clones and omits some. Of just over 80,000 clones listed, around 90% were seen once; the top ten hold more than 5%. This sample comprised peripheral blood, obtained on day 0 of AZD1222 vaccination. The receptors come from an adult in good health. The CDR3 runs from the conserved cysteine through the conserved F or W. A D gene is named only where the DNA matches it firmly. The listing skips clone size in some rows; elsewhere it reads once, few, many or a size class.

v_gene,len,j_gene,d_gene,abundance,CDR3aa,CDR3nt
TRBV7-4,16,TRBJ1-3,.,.,CASSLAGRISGNTIYF,TGTGCCAGCAGCTTAGCGGGACGTATCTCTGGAAACACCATATATTTT
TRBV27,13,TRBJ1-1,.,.,CASTGVWNTEAFF,TGTGCCAGCACCGGGGTTTGGAACACTGAAGCTTTCTTT
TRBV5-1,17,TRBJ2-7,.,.,CATSPGHRVSGGYEQYF,TGCGCCACCTCACCGGGACACCGAGTTTCGGGGGGCTACGAGCAGTACTTC
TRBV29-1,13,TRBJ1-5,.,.,CSVTTRGGQPQHF,TGCAGCGTAACTACTAGGGGCGGTCAGCCCCAGCATTTT
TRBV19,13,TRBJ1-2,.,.,CASSPGTARGYTF,TGTGCCAGTAGTCCAGGAACTGCACGGGGCTACACCTTC
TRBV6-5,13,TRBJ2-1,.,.,CASSYSWGKEQFF,TGTGCCAGCAGTTACTCATGGGGTAAGGAGCAGTTCTTC
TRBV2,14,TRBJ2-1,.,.,CASRAGATYNEQFF,TGTGCCAGCAGGGCGGGGGCCACCTACAATGAGCAGTTCTTC
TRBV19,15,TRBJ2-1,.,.,CASSPPGLAPPEQFF,TGTGCCAGTAGTCCTCCGGGACTCGCCCCCCCTGAGCAGTTCTTC
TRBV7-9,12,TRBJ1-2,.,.,CASSLVTGGYTF,TGTGCCAGCAGCTTAGTAACAGGAGGCTACACCTTC
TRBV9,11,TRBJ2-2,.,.,CASSNDGELFF,TGTGCCAGCAGCAACGACGGGGAGCTGTTTTTT
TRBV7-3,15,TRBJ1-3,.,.,CASSLSPGEGNTIYF,TGTGCCAGCAGCTTAAGTCCAGGGGAGGGAAACACCATATATTTT
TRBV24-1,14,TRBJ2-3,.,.,CATSDWEDTDTQYF,TGTGCCACCAGTGATTGGGAAGATACAGATACGCAGTATTTT
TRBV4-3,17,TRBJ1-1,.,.,CASSQDTEESGNTEAFF,TGCGCCAGCAGCCAAGATACGGAGGAGTCAGGGAACACTGAAGCTTTCTTT
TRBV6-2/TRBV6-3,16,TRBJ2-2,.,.,CASSNLERVNTGELFF,TGTGCCAGCAGTAACCTTGAGCGGGTGAACACCGGGGAGCTGTTTTTT
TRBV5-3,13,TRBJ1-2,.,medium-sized,CARSLGPSYGYTF,TGTGCCAGAAGCTTGGGGCCGTCCTATGGCTACACCTTC
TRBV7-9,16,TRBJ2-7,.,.,CASSSEGQVKGYEQYF,TGTGCCAGCAGCTCCGAGGGGCAGGTGAAAGGTTACGAGCAGTACTTC
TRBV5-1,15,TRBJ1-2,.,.,CASSLAFQSRYGYTF,TGCGCCAGCAGCTTGGCCTTCCAGTCCAGATATGGCTACACCTTC
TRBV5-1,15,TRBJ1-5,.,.,CASSRIGGSDQPQHF,TGCGCCAGCAGCCGGATCGGGGGTTCGGATCAGCCCCAGCATTTT
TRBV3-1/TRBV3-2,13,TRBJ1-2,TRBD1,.,CASSLQGIYGYTF,TGTGCCAGCAGCCTACAGGGGATCTATGGCTACACCTTC
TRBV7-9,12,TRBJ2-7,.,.,CASSPGLMEQYF,TGTGCCAGCAGCCCCGGACTGATGGAGCAGTACTTC
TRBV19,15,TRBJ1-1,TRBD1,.,CASSGTGGWFTEAFF,TGTGCCAGTAGCGGGACAGGGGGCTGGTTCACTGAAGCTTTCTTT
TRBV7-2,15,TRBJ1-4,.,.,CASSSLGAGNEKLFF,TGTGCCAGCAGCTCCCTAGGGGCGGGGAATGAAAAACTGTTTTTT
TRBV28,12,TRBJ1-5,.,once,CASRSGGRPQHF,TGTGCCAGCAGGAGTGGGGGCCGGCCCCAGCATTTT
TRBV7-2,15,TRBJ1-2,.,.,CASSPRGVFVHGYTF,TGTGCCAGCAGCCCGCGGGGGGTATTTGTACATGGCTACACCTTC
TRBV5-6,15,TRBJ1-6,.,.,CASSLDRAYGSPLHF,TGTGCCAGCAGCTTGGACAGAGCATATGGGTCACCCCTCCACTTT
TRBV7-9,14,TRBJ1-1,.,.,CASSKPGPNTEAFF,TGTGCCAGCAGCAAACCGGGGCCGAACACTGAAGCTTTCTTT
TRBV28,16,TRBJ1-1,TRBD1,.,CASSLYGQAGNTEAFF,TGTGCCAGCAGCCTATATGGACAGGCCGGGAACACTGAAGCTTTCTTT
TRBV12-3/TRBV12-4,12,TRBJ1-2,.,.,CASTPRDVGYTF,TGTGCCAGCACCCCCCGGGACGTCGGCTACACCTTC
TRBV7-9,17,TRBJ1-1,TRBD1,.,CASSFVGGGILITEAFF,TGTGCCAGCAGCTTCGTAGGAGGGGGCATTTTAATCACTGAAGCTTTCTTT
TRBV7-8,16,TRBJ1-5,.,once,CASSLRVGIYNQPQHF,TGTGCCAGCAGCTTAAGAGTAGGTATATATAATCAGCCCCAGCATTTT
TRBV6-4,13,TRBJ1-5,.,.,CASSVGANQPQHF,TGTGCCAGCAGTGTGGGGGCCAATCAGCCCCAGCATTTT
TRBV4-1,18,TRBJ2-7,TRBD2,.,CASSLQTSGVFDSYEQYF,TGCGCCAGCAGCCTCCAGACTAGCGGGGTATTCGACTCCTACGAGCAGTACTTC
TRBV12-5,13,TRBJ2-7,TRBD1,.,CASGLGQSYAQYF,TGTGCTAGTGGTCTGGGACAGTCCTACGCGCAGTACTTC
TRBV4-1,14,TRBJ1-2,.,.,CASSQGHLNYGYTF,TGCGCCAGCAGCCAGGGACATCTAAACTATGGCTACACCTTC
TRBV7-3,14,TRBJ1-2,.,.,CASSKGGEGYGYTF,TGTGCCAGCAGCAAAGGGGGAGAGGGGTATGGCTACACCTTC
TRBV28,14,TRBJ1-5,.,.,CASSLVGGNQPQHF,TGTGCCAGCAGTTTGGTTGGCGGCAATCAGCCCCAGCATTTT
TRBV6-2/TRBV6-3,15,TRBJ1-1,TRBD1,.,CASSYGDRGRIEAFF,TGTGCCAGCAGTTACGGGGACAGGGGGCGGATTGAAGCTTTCTTT
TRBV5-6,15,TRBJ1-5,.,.,CASSLGQGVHQPQHF,TGTGCCAGCAGCTTGGGGCAGGGAGTACATCAGCCCCAGCATTTT
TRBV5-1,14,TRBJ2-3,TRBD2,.,CASSPGGTGDTQYF,TGCGCCAGCAGCCCGGGGGGAACCGGGGATACGCAGTATTTT
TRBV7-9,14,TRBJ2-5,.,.,CASSLLASWETQYF,TGTGCCAGCAGCTTACTAGCGTCATGGGAGACCCAGTACTTC
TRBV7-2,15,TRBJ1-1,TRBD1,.,CASSLGDRRNTEAFF,TGTGCCAGCAGCTTAGGGGACAGGAGGAACACTGAAGCTTTCTTT
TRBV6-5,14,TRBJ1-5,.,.,CASSYSGDNQPQHF,TGTGCCAGCAGTTACTCAGGGGACAATCAGCCCCAGCATTTT
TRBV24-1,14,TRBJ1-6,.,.,CATSEGTYNSPLHF,TGTGCCACCAGTGAGGGGACTTATAATTCACCCCTCCACTTT
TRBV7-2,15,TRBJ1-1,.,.,CASSLMDRVNTEAFF,TGTGCCAGCAGCCTTATGGACAGAGTTAACACTGAAGCTTTCTTT
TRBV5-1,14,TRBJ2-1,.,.,CASSLAWGENEQFF,TGCGCCAGCAGCTTGGCCTGGGGGGAGAATGAGCAGTTCTTC
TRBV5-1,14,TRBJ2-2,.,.,CASSLRQNTGELFF,TGCGCCAGCAGCTTAAGACAAAACACCGGGGAGCTGTTTTTT